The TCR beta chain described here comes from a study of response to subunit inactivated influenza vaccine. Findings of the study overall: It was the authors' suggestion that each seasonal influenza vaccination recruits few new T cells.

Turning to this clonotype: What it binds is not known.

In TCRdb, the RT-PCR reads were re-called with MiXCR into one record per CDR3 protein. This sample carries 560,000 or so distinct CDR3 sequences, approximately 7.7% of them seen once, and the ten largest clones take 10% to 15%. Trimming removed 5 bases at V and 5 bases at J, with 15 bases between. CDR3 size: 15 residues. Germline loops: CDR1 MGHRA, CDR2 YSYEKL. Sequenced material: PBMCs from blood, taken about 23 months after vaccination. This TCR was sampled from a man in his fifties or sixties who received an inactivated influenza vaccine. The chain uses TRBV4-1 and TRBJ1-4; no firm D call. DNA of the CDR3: TGCGCCAGCAGCATACTCGGACCGACGAATGAAAAACTGTTTTTT. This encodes CASSILGPTNEKLFF.